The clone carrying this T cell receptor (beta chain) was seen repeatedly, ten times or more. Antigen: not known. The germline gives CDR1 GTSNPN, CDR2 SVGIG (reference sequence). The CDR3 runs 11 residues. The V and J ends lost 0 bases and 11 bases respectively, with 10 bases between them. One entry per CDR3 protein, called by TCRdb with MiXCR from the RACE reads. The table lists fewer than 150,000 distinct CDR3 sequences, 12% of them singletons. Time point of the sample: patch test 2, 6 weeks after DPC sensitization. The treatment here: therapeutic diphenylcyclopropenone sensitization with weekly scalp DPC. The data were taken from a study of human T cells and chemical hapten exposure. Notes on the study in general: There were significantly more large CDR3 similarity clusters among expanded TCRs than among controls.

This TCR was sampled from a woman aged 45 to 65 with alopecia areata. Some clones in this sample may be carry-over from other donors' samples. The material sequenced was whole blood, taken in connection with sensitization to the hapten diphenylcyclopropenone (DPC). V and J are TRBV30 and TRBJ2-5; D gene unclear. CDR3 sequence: CAWSVPGPQYF. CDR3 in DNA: TGTGCCTGGAGTGTACCCGGGCCTCAGTACTTC.